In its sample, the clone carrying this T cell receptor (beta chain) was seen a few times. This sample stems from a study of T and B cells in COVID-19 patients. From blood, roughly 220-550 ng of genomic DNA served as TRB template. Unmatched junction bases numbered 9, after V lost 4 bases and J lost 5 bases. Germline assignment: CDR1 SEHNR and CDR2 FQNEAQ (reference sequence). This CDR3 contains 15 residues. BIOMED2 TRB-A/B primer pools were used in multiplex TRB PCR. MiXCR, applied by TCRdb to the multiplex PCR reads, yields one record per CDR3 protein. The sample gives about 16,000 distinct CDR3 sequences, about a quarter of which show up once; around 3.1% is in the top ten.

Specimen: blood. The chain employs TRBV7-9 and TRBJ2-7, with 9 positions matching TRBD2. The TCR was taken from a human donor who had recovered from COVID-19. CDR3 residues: CASSSAAGGPHEQYF. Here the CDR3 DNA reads TGTGCCAGCAGCTCGGCAGCGGGAGGTCCCCACGAGCAGTACTTC.